Here is one T cell receptor (beta chain) with its context. Its antigen is as yet unknown. Naive CD8 cells were CD45RO-negative, positively selected for CCR7, excluding terminally differentiated effector memory CD45RA+ cells. The assay was immunoSEQ multiplex PCR, and TCRdb's table has in-frame clones only and misses some. The table lists roughly 590,000 clones, 95% of them singletons. The data belong to a study of shared clonotypes between healthy human individuals. The length of the CDR3 is 13 residues. The V gene's germline CDR1 is SEHNR and CDR2 FQNEAQ (reference sequence). Trimming pared 4 bases from V and 4 bases from J, leaving 11 bases between. Overall study findings and caveats: On the whole, naive subsets had larger estimated richness than memory subsets had.

The sequenced sample was naive CD8+ T cells sorted from blood. The chain recombines TRBV7-9 with TRBJ2-7; no firm D call. This TCR derives from a woman younger than 45 in good health. The CDR3, as DNA: TGTGCCAGCAGCTCCGCGGATGCTTACGAGCAGTACTTC. Translation gives CASSSADAYEQYF. The variable domain in full, with the rest retrieved from reference TRBV7-9 and TRBJ2-7, is DTGVSQNPRHKITKRGQNVTFRCDPISEHNRLYWYRQTLGQGPEFLTYFQNEAQLEKSRLLSDRFSAERPKGSFSTLEIQRTEQGDSAMYLCASSSADAYEQYFGPGTRLTVT.